This T cell receptor beta chain was captured in a study of blood T cell repertoires in COVID-19. On the study more broadly: Specimens from acute and convalescent COVID-19 originated in the United States, Italy and Spain. From T cells, B-cell-depleted T cells, or PBMCs came the material, which was cDNA or gDNA.

In the original analysis: By means of reference gene primer amplification, nucleated cell counts were estimated. Profiling relied on immunoSEQ multiplex PCR, and the TCRdb table lists in-frame clones only, not all of them. V, J and clone size are taken as reported in that table, and D and trimming were inferred from the DNA itself. This sample has more than 95,000 clones, with approximately 80% found just once. V shed 3 bases, J shed 1 base, and the junction held 0 bases outside the gene matches. Looked up from germline, CDR1 is MNHEY and CDR2 is SMNVEV (reference sequence). This CDR3 spans 14 amino acids.

V and J are TRBV27 and TRBJ1-1; TRBD1 matches at 9 bases. The sample was peripheral blood. The sequence was collected from a man between 60 and 75 years old with acute or convalescent COVID-19. The CDR3 reads CASSLGQGNTEAFF. DNA of the CDR3: TGTGCCAGCAGTTTGGGACAGGGGAACACTGAAGCTTTCTTT.